The present T cell receptor (beta chain) was sequenced within a study of blood T cell repertoires in COVID-19. Overall study: Spain, Italy and the United States supplied samples that represented acute and convalescent COVID-19. Sources were T cells, B-cell-depleted T cells, or PBMCs; the material itself was cDNA or gDNA.

Under the authors' procedure: For nucleated cells, counts were estimated from reference gene primer amplification. TCRdb's copy holds only in-frame clones and misses some; the assay was immunoSEQ multiplex PCR. Clone size and the V and J calls come from that table; the DNA yielded D and trimming. The top ten clones hold about 2.1% of a sample with around 140,000 clones, around 89% of them seen once. The V gene's germline CDR1 is SGHRS and CDR2 YFSETQ. This CDR3 contains 15 residues. V lost 3 bases and J lost 6; bases outside the gene matches: 8. The receptor comes from a man aged 65 to 85 with active COVID-19. The chain combines TRBV5-1 with TRBJ2-3; 9 bases map to TRBD2. The material sequenced was peripheral blood. CDR3 in amino acids: CASSWRLAGADTQYF. CDR3 bases: TGCGCCAGCAGCTGGAGGTTAGCGGGAGCCGATACGCAGTATTTT.